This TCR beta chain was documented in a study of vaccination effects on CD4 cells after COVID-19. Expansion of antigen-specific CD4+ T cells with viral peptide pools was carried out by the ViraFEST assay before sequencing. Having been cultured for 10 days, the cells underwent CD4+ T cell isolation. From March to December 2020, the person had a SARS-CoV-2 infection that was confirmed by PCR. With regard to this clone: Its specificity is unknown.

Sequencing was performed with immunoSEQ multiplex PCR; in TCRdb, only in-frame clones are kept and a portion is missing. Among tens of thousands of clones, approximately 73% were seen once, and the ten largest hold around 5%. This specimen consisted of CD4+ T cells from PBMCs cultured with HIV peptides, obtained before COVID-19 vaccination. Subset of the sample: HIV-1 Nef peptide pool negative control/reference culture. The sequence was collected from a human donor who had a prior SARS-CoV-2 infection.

CDR3 loop: CAIRGRAYGYTF. CDR3 sequence (DNA): TGTGCCATTAGGGGGCGCGCCTATGGCTACACCTTC. J is TRBJ1-2 and V is TRBV5-4, with 7 bases that match TRBD1. CDR1 is SGHNT, CDR2 YYREEE, per germline (reference sequence). V lost 9 bases and J lost 4; bases outside the gene matches: 6. CDR3 length: 12 residues.